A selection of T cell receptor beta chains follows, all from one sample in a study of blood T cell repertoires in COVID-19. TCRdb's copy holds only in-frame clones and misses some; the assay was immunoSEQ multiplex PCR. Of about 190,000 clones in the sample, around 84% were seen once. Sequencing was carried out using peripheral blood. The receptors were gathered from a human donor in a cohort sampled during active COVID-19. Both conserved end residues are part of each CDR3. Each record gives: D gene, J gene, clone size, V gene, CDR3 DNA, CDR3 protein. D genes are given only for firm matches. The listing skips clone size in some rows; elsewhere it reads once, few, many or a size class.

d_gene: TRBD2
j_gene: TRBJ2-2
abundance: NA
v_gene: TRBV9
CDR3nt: TGTGCCAGCAGCGTAGCGCCTAGCGGGAACACCGGGGAGCTGTTTTTT
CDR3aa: CASSVAPSGNTGELFF

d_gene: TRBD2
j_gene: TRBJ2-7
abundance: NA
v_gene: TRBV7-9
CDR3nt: TGTGCCAGCAGCCTATTGACTAGCGGGACCTACGAGCAGTACTTC
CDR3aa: CASSLLTSGTYEQYF

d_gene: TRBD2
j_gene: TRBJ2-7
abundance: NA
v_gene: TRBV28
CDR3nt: TGTGCCAGCCTTCCCCAGGGCCGACTAGCGAGTTACGAGCAGTACTTC
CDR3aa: CASLPQGRLASYEQYF

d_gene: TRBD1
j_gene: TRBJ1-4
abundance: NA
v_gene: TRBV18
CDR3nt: TGTGCCAGCTCACAACAGGGGAAGGGGGAAAAACTGTTTTTT
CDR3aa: CASSQQGKGEKLFF

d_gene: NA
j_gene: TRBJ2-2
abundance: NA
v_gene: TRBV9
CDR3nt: TGTGCCAGCAGCGTAACGCAGGGCCGGACCGGGGAGCTGTTTTTT
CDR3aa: CASSVTQGRTGELFF

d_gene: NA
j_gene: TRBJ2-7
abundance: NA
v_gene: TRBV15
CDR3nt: TGTGCCACCAGCAGAGATCCAGGGGACGAGCAGTACTTC
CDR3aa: CATSRDPGDEQYF

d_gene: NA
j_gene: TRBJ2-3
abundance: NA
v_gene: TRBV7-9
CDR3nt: TGTGCCAGCAGCAGGTACTTCCAGGGGAACACAGATACGCAGTATTTT
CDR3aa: CASSRYFQGNTDTQYF

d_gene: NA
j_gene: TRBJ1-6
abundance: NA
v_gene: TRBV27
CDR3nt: TGTGCCAGCAGTCCATCGGGGTCCTATAATTCACCCCTCCACTTT
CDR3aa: CASSPSGSYNSPLHF

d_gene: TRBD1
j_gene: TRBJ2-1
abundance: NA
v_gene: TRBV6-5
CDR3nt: TGTGCCAGCAGTAGGACAGGGCCCTACAATGAGCAGTTCTTC
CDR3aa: CASSRTGPYNEQFF

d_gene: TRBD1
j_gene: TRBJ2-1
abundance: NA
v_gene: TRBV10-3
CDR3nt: TGTGCCATCAGTGTGGGGGGGACAGGGGCGGGAAATGAGCAGTTCTTC
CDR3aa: CAISVGGTGAGNEQFF

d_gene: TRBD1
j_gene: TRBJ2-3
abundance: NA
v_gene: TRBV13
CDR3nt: TGTGCCAGCAGCCCATCCAGGGGGTCAGATACGCAGTATTTT
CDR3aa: CASSPSRGSDTQYF

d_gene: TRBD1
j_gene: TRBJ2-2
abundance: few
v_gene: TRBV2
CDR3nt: TGTGCCAAAGGGACAGGGCCCCCCGGGGAGCTGTTTTTT
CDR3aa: CAKGTGPPGELFF

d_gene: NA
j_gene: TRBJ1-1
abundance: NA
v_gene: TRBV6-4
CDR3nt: TGTGCCAGCAGTGATCGGAGGGGTGAAGCTTTCTTT
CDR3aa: CASSDRRGEAFF

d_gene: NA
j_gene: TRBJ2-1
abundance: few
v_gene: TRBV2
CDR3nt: TGTGCCAGCGCCCCCCATCGGGGGCAGTTCTTC
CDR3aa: CASAPHRGQFF

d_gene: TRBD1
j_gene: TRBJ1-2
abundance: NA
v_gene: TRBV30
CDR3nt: TGTGCCTGGAGGCACAGGGGGCAAAGTGGCTACACCTTC
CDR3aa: CAWRHRGQSGYTF

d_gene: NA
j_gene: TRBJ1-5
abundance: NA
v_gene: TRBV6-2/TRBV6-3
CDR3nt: TGTGCCAGCAGTTACAGGGCAGGGGCTAGCAATCAGCCCCAGCATTTT
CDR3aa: CASSYRAGASNQPQHF

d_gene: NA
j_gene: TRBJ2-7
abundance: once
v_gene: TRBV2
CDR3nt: TGTGCCAGCAGTGAAGACAGAACCAGAAACGAGCAGTACTTC
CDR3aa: CASSEDRTRNEQYF

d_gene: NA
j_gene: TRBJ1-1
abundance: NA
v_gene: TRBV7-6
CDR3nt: TGTGCCAGCAGCTTAGCGGCAGGTAGCGGCACTGAAGCTTTCTTT
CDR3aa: CASSLAAGSGTEAFF

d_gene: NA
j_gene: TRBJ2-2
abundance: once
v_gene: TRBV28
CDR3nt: TGTGCCAGCTTTTGGGGCGGCACCGGGGAGCTGTTTTTT
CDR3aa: CASFWGGTGELFF

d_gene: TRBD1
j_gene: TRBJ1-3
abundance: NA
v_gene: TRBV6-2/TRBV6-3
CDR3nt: TGTGCCAGCAGCAGCGGACAGGGGATATCCTCTGGAAACACCATATATTTT
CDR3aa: CASSSGQGISSGNTIYF

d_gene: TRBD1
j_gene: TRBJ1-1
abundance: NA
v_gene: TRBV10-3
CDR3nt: TGTGCCATCAGGCCCGGGACAGGGGTGGAAGCTTTCTTT
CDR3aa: CAIRPGTGVEAFF

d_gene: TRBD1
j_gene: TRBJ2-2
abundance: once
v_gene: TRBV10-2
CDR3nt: TGCGCCAGCAGTGTGGACAGGAGAGGGTACACCGGGGAGCTGTTTTTT
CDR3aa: CASSVDRRGYTGELFF

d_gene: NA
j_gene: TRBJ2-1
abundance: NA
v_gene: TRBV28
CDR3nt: TGTGCCAGCAGTTTGGAGTTCGGTGAGCAGTTCTTC
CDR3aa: CASSLEFGEQFF

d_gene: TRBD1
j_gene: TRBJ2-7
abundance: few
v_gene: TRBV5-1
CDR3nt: TGCGCCAGCAGCGATAAAGGGAACAGGGGGCGAAGGACCTACGAGCAGTACTTC
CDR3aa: CASSDKGNRGRRTYEQYF

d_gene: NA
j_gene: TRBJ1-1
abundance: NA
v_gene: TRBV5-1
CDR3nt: TGCGCCAGCAGCCCGCCGGCGGGGAGGGAAACTGAAGCTTTCTTT
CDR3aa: CASSPPAGRETEAFF

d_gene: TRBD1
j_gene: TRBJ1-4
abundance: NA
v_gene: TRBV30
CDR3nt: TGTGCCTGGAGTTCGGGACAGGGGGGGGAAAAACTGTTTTTT
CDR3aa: CAWSSGQGGEKLFF

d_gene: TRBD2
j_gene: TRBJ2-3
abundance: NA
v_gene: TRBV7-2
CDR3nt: TGTGCCAGCAGCCGGACTAGCGGGAGAGCCACAGATACGCAGTATTTT
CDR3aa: CASSRTSGRATDTQYF

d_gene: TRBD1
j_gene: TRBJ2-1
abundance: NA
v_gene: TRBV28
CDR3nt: TGTGCCAGCGGTTTGTCCGGGACAGGGAGGGCAGGAGAGCAGTTCTTC
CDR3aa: CASGLSGTGRAGEQFF

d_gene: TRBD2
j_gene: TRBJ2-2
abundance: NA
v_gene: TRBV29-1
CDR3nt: TGCAGCGGCGGACTAGCGGGGGGGTCTGGGGAGCTGTTTTTT
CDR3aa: CSGGLAGGSGELFF

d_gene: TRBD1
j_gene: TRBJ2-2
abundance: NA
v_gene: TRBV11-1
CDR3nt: TGTGCCAGCAGACAGAGTAAGACAGGGGAGACCGGGGAGCTGTTTTTT
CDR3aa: CASRQSKTGETGELFF

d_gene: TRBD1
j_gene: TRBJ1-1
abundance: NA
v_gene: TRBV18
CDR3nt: TGTGCCAGCTCACCCCGGGACAGCGAAGCTTTCTTT
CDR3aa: CASSPRDSEAFF

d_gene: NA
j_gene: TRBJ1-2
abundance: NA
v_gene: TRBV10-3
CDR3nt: TGTGCCACCAGTGGGGTTGGAGGGCTTAACTATGGCTACACCTTC
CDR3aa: CATSGVGGLNYGYTF

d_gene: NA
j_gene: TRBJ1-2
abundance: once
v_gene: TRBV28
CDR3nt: TGTGCCAGCAGTTTCTACTTGGGGGGTCTGAATGGCTACACCTTC
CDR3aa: CASSFYLGGLNGYTF

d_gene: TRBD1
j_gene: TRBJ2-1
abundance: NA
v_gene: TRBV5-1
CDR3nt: TGCGCCAGCAGACAGGACAGGGGGTGGGGTGAGCAGTTCTTC
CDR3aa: CASRQDRGWGEQFF

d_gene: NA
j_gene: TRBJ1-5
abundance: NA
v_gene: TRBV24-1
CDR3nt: TGTGCCACCAGTGATGGCCGTGTCGGGCAGCCCCAGCATTTT
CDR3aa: CATSDGRVGQPQHF

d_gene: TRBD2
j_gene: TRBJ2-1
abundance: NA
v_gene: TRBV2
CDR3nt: TGTGCCAGCACTTGGACTAGCGGGGACAATGAGCAGTTCTTC
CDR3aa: CASTWTSGDNEQFF

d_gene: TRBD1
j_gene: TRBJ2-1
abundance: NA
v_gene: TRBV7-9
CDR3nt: TGTGCCAGCAGCTTAGTATTCGAAACCGGGACAGGGGACTACAATGAGCAGTTCTTC
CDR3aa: CASSLVFETGTGDYNEQFF

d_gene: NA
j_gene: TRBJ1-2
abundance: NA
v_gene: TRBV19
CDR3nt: TGTGCCAGTAATCCGGGGCCCCAGGGGCCCCGCTACACCTTC
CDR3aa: CASNPGPQGPRYTF

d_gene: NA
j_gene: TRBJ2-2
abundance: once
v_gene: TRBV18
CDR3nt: TGTGCCAGCTCACCATCCCGAGGGAACACCGGGGAGCTGTTTTTT
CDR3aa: CASSPSRGNTGELFF

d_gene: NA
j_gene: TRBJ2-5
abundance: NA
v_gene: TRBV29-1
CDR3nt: TGCAGCGTTACTAACCAAGAGACCCAGTACTTC
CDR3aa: CSVTNQETQYF

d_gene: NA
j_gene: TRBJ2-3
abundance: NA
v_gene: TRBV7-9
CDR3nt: TGTGCCAGCAGCCCGAGGAGGACAGTTACAGATACGCAGTATTTT
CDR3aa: CASSPRRTVTDTQYF

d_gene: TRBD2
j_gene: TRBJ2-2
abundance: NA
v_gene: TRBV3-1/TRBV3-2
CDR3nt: TGTGCCAGCACCGATGGGGCCCCATGGGGGACTAGTGGCGGGGAGCTGTTTTTT
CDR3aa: CASTDGAPWGTSGGELFF

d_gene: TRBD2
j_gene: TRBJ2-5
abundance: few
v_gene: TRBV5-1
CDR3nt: TGCGCCAGCAGCTTGTATCCGTCTGGACTAGCGGGGCAAGAGACCCAGTACTTC
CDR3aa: CASSLYPSGLAGQETQYF

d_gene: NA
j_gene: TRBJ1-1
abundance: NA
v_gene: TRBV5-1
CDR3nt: TGCGCCAGCAGCTTGGGGGTAAGGGGCACTGAAGCTTTCTTT
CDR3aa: CASSLGVRGTEAFF

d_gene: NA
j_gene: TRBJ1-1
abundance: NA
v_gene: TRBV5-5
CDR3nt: TGTGCCAGCAGCTTGGGACAGATCAACACTGAAGCTTTCTTT
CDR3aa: CASSLGQINTEAFF

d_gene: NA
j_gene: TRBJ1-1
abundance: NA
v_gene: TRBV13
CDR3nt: TGTGCCACTGTCCGGGGGGGGAACACTGAAGCTTTCTTT
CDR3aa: CATVRGGNTEAFF

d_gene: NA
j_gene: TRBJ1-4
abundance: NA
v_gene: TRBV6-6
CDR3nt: TGTGCCAGCGAGGGGACAATTAATGAAAAACTGTTTTTT
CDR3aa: CASEGTINEKLFF

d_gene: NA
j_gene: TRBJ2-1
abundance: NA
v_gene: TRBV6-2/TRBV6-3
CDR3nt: TGTGCCAGCAGTGATGGACTAAGCTCCTACAATGAGCAGTTCTTC
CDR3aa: CASSDGLSSYNEQFF

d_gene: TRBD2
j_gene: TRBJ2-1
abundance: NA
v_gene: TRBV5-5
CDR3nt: TGTGCCAGCAGCTCTTTAGCGGGAAGGTACAATGAGCAGTTCTTC
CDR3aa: CASSSLAGRYNEQFF

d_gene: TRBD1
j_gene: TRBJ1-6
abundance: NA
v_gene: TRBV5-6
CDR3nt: TGTGCCAGCAGCGCAACCGGGACAGGTGATTCACCCCTCCACTTT
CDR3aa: CASSATGTGDSPLHF

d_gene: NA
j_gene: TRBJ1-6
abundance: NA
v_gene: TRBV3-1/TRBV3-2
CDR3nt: TGTGCCAGCAGCCAAGTCCCGGTGGCACCCCTCCACTTT
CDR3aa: CASSQVPVAPLHF

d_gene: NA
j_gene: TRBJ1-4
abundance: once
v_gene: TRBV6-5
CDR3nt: TGTGCCAGCAGGGGACTTGAAAAACTGTTTTTT
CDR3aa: CASRGLEKLFF

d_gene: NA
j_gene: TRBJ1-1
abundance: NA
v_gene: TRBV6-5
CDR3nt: TGTGCCAGCAGACTCTCAGGGTGGACTGAAGCTTTCTTT
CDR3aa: CASRLSGWTEAFF

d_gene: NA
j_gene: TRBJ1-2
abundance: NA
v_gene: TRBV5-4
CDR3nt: TGTGCCAGCGGCCCTCCCGCCTCGGGCTACACCTTC
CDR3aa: CASGPPASGYTF

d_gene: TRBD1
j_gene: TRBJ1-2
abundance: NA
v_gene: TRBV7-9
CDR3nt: TGTGCCAGCAGCTCCGACAGGGTCAACTATGGCTACACCTTC
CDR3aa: CASSSDRVNYGYTF